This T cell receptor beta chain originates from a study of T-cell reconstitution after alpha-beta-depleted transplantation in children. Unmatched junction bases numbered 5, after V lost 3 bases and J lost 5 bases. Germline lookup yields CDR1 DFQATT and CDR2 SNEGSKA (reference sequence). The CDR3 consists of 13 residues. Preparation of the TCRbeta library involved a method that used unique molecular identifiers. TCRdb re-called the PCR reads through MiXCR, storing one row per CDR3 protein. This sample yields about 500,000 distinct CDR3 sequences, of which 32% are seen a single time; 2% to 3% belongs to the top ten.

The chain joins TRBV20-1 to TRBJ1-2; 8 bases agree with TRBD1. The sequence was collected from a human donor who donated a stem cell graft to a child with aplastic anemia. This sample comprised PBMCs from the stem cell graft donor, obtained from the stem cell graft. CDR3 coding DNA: TGCAGTGCTAGTTTCCAGGGGGCGTATGGCTACACCTTC. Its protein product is CSASFQGAYGYTF.